These T cell receptor beta chains were read from a single sample in a study of brain T cells in children with intractable seizures. Only in-frame clones appear in the TCRdb table, and some are missing; sequencing was by immunoSEQ multiplex PCR. Among about 340,000 clones listed, over 90% were seen once. The specimen was peripheral blood, collected more than 4 months after surgery. These receptors were obtained from a boy in the first two years of life with tuberous sclerosis and intractable seizures. The CDR3 runs from the conserved cysteine through the conserved F or W. A D gene is named only where the DNA matches it firmly. Clone size is stated in some rows and not others, as once, few, many or a class when expanded.

clone_size	v_call	d_call	j_call	cdr3_nt	cdr3_aa
.	TRBV11-2	.	TRBJ1-1	TGTGCCAGCAGCTTAGGAGGATGGGGGGGAGAGACTGAAGCTTTCTTT	CASSLGGWGGETEAFF
once	TRBV20-1	.	TRBJ1-2	TGCAGTTCGGGACACCTTTATGGCTACACCTTC	CSSGHLYGYTF
.	TRBV3-1/TRBV3-2	.	TRBJ2-1	TGTGCCAGCAGCCCCACCTTGGTTTACAATGAGCAGTTCTTC	CASSPTLVYNEQFF
.	TRBV28	.	TRBJ1-1	TGTGCCAGCAGTTACGGCAGGGTTTATTTCATGAACACTGAAGCTTTCTTT	CASSYGRVYFMNTEAFF
.	TRBV11-3	.	TRBJ1-1	TGTGCCAGCAGCTTAGCAGGTAGTGGGACTGAAGCTTTCTTT	CASSLAGSGTEAFF
.	TRBV2	TRBD1	TRBJ2-3	TGTGCCACCCGGGACAGGGCGACAGATACGCAGTATTTT	CATRDRATDTQYF
.	TRBV27	TRBD1	TRBJ1-5	TGTGCCAGCAGACCTGCCCAACCTCCCGGGACAGGGGTCAATCAGCCCCAGCATTTT	CASRPAQPPGTGVNQPQHF
.	TRBV4-1	TRBD1	TRBJ1-4	TGCGCCAGCAGCCCTCGACAGGGCACAAATGAAAAACTGTTTTTT	CASSPRQGTNEKLFF
.	TRBV7-9	.	TRBJ1-4	TGTGCCAGCAGCTCAACCTTGATATCTAATGAAAAACTGTTTTTT	CASSSTLISNEKLFF
.	TRBV24-1	TRBD1	TRBJ1-2	TGTGCCACCAGTGAGGACAGGGTGGGCTACACCTTC	CATSEDRVGYTF
.	TRBV19	.	TRBJ2-7	TGTGCCAGTAGTACTCGAACCTACGAGCAGTACTTC	CASSTRTYEQYF
.	TRBV24-1	.	TRBJ1-1	TGTGCCACCAGGGAGGGGACGGATAACACTGAAGCTTTCTTT	CATREGTDNTEAFF
.	TRBV4-1	.	TRBJ1-2	TGCGCCAGCCATCCCACCGGGACTTCCTCCTATGGCTACACCTTC	CASHPTGTSSYGYTF
.	TRBV5-4	.	TRBJ2-1	TGTGCCAGCAGCTTGGATCGGTATATGACAAATGAGCAGTTCTTC	CASSLDRYMTNEQFF